Below are 19 T cell receptor beta chains sequenced from a single sample in a study of cytomegalovirus exposure and HLA in healthy donors. Primers included in the PCR were 60 Vbeta and 13 Jbeta primers. Clones were sequenced by immunoSEQ multiplex PCR, and TCRdb holds only the in-frame ones, with some missing. The sample records around 140,000 clones, nearly 90% being singletons. Sequencing used PBMCs. The receptor source for this set is a woman aged 35 to 49 in good health and CMV-seronegative.

The V gene is TRBV25-1, the J gene TRBJ2-3; 7 bases are a match to TRBD1. Germline V gene lookup returns CDR1 MGHDK and CDR2 SYGVNS. With V trimmed by 0 bases and J by 2 bases, 5 bases remained unmatched. The CDR3 runs to 16 residues. The CDR3 bases are TGTGCCAGCAGTGAATATGCAGGGGGTTACACAGATACGCAGTATTTT. This encodes CASSEYAGGYTDTQYF.

Here the CDR3 reads CASSPRQTANQPQHF. DNA for the CDR3: TGTGCCAGCAGCCCTAGACAGACAGCAAATCAGCCCCAGCATTTT. The chain recombines TRBV7-8 with TRBJ1-5, with D maybe TRBD1 (5 bases). V lost 5 bases to trimming and J lost 4 bases, with 15 bases between them. CDR1 SGHVS and CDR2 FQNEAQ come from the germline V gene. CDR3 size: 15 residues.

Details on this clone: Other DNA sequences in the same sample also yield this CDR3. The gene calls are TRBV7-8 and TRBJ2-4, with D possibly being TRBD2 (6 bases). CDR1 and CDR2 from the germline V gene are SGHVS and FQNEAQ. Trimming shortened V by 0 bases and J by 3 bases, and 15 bases separated the two germline ends. The CDR3 totals 17 residues. The CDR3 nucleotides read TGTGCCAGCAGCTTAGCGGGGACGGGGGAGTTCAAAAACATTCAGTACTTC. It encodes CASSLAGTGEFKNIQYF.

The CDR3 reads CASSQVQGLYNEQFF. Written as DNA, the CDR3 is TGTGCCAGCAGCCAAGTACAGGGTTTGTACAATGAGCAGTTCTTC. V gene TRBV4-2 combines with J gene TRBJ2-1; possible D gene TRBD1, 6 bases. The germline V and J ends were trimmed by 1 base and 4 bases, with 11 bases remaining between them. Germline CDR1 LGHNA, CDR2 YNFKEQ. The CDR3 consists of 15 residues.

This chain uses TRBV7-2 with TRBJ1-6, with 11 bases aligning to TRBD1. The CDR3 runs to 14 residues. V gave up 5 bases and J gave up 7 bases; unmatched junction bases: 1. Germline V gene lookup returns CDR1 SGHTA and CDR2 FQGNSA. The CDR3 DNA is TGTGCCAGCAGCCGGGACAGGGGGAATTCACCCCTCCACTTT. Amino acids: CASSRDRGNSPLHF. Using reference TRBV7-2 and TRBJ1-6 for the parts outside the CDR3, the full variable domain is GAGVSQSPSNKVTEKGKDVELRCDPISGHTALYWYRQSLGQGLEFLIYFQGNSAPDKSGLPSDRFSAERTGGSVSTLTIQRTQQEDSAVYLCASSRDRGNSPLHFGNGTRLTVT.

The rearrangement uses TRBV5-1 and TRBJ2-7; 10 nucleotides line up with TRBD2. Germline CDR1 and CDR2: SGHRS and YFSETQ. There are 15 residues in the CDR3. V shed 0 bases, J shed 2 bases, and the junction held 2 bases outside the gene matches. The CDR3 here is CASSLGSGRPYEQYF. Written as DNA, the CDR3 is TGCGCCAGCAGCTTGGGTAGCGGGAGGCCCTACGAGCAGTACTTC.

This rearrangement joins TRBV28 to TRBJ1-5; no firm D call. Germline CDR1 MDHEN, CDR2 SYDVKM. This CDR3 comprises 15 residues. V was trimmed by 5 bases and J by 0 bases, leaving 11 bases between them. The CDR3 coding sequence is TGTGCCAGCAGTCCCCGCACAGTTAGCAATCAGCCCCAGCATTTT. Encoded protein: CASSPRTVSNQPQHF.

The chain employs TRBV6-5 and TRBJ2-1; D call uncertain. The ends were cut back, 7 bases at V and 7 bases at J, with 14 bases in the middle. The CDR3 sequence is 13 residues long. Looked up from germline, CDR1 is MNHEY and CDR2 is SVGAGI. Written as DNA, the CDR3 is TGTGCCAGCAATTCACAGAATTTGAATGAGCAGTTCTTC. It yields the protein CASNSQNLNEQFF.

The chain carries TRBV7-3 and TRBJ2-1, with TRBD2 matching 8 bases. The trim removed 5 bases at V and 6 bases at J, leaving 3 bases unmatched. CDR1 and CDR2 from the germline V gene are SGHTA and FQGTGA. CDR3 length: 13 amino acids. CDR3 sequence reads: CASSPGTSNEQFF. The CDR3 nucleotides read TGTGCCAGCAGCCCCGGGACTAGCAATGAGCAGTTCTTC.

The V and J genes are TRBV18 and TRBJ2-5; D is undetermined. V was shortened by 1 base and J by 1 base, with 4 bases between the two germline ends. In germline, CDR1 is KGHSH, CDR2 LQKENI. CDR3 size: 13 residues. The chain's CDR3 is CASSPQLQETQYF. As DNA, the CDR3 is TGTGCCAGCTCACCACAACTCCAAGAGACCCAGTACTTC.

The chain has TRBV11-3 and TRBJ1-2, with D possibly being TRBD1 (6 bases). The CDR3 covers 14 residues. Trimming removed 1 base from V and 4 bases from J, with 10 bases in between. The germline V gene has CDR1 SGHNT and CDR2 YENEEA. The DNA of the CDR3 is TGTGCCAGCAGCTTAGCCAGGGGCGGCTATGGCTACACCTTC. Residues: CASSLARGGYGYTF. The entire variable domain, with the rest obtained from reference TRBV11-3 and TRBJ1-2, is as follows: EAGVVQSPRYKIIEKKQPVAFWCNPISGHNTLYWYLQNLGQGPELLIRYENEEAVDDSQLPKDRFSAERLKGVDSTLKIQPAELGDSAVYLCASSLARGGYGYTFGSGTRLTVV.

Concerning this clone: Mismatch with germline at one junction end may stem from a read error. The chain links TRBV5-1 to TRBJ2-5; D gene ambiguous. Germline lookup yields CDR1 SGHRS and CDR2 YFSETQ. This CDR3 has 15 residues. This CDR3 reads CASSLPPPTLYDPDF. DNA of the CDR3: TGCGCCAGCAGCTTGCCCCCACCCACTCTCTACGATCCGGACTTC.

The chain joins TRBV10-1 to TRBJ2-1; 8 nucleotides align to TRBD2. The length of the CDR3 is 15 residues. Trimming cost V 5 bases and J 2 bases; bases outside gene matches: 5. Germline V gene sequence: CDR1 WNHNN, CDR2 SYGVQD (reference sequence). CDR3 region: CASSPSGSAYNEQFF. The CDR3 DNA sequence: TGCGCCAGCAGTCCTAGCGGGTCTGCCTACAATGAGCAGTTCTTC.

A remark on this clone: At one end, the junction sequence differs from germline, possibly due to a read error. The V and J genes are TRBV7-9 and TRBJ2-1, with 14 bases matching TRBD2. Germline loops: CDR1 SEHNR, CDR2 FQNEAQ (reference sequence). The CDR3 is made up of 13 amino acids. The CDR3 coding sequence is TGTTCCAGCAGCTTGGGACTAGCGGGAGATCCGTTCTTC. Amino acid sequence: CSSSLGLAGDPFF.

This chain connects TRBV30 to TRBJ2-7; 12 bases line up with TRBD2. Per germline, CDR1 GTSNPN and CDR2 SVGIG (reference sequence). The V and J ends lost 0 bases and 0 bases, in that order; junction bases with no gene match: 6. The CDR3 is 17 residues long. The CDR3 region is CAWSVRLAGALSYEQYF. The CDR3 DNA sequence: TGTGCCTGGAGTGTACGACTAGCGGGAGCCCTCTCCTACGAGCAGTACTTC.

The count of this clone is one. The chain links TRBV5-4 to TRBJ2-3, with 7 bases fitting TRBD2. Trimming cost V 4 bases and J 0 bases; bases outside gene matches: 5. This CDR3 comprises 15 residues. The germline CDR1 and CDR2 sequences are SGHNT and YYREEE (reference sequence). In DNA, the CDR3 is TGTGCCAGCAGCCGGAGCGGGACGAGCACAGATACGCAGTATTTT. Its translation: CASSRSGTSTDTQYF.

The genes are TRBV18 and TRBJ1-2, with a tentative D call TRBD1 (6 bases). The CDR3 runs to 14 residues. Per the germline V gene, CDR1 is KGHSH and CDR2 is LQKENI. V dropped 6 bases and J dropped 7 bases, with 18 bases sitting between them. CDR3 nucleotides: TGTGCCAGCTCGGTACAGGGCGCCTCCGGTGGCTACACCTTC. Protein product: CASSVQGASGGYTF.

The chain links TRBV2 to TRBJ1-2; no reliable D call. V was pared by 7 bases and J by 8 bases, with 23 bases between. The V gene's germline CDR1 is SNHLY and CDR2 FYNNEI. The CDR3 is 15 residues long. CDR3 in DNA: TGTGCCAGCAAAACCCTGACCACGGCAGGCGAAGGCTACACCTTC. Translation: CASKTLTTAGEGYTF.

A single count supports this clone. This chain uses TRBV29-1 with TRBJ1-1; 9 bases line up with TRBD1. This CDR3 is built from 12 residues. J lost 4 bases, V lost 8 bases, and 5 bases had no gene match. CDR1 is SQVTM and CDR2 is ANQGSEA in the germline V gene. This CDR3 reads CSSGTGPTEAFF. The CDR3 DNA follows: TGCAGCTCCGGGACAGGGCCCACTGAAGCTTTCTTT.